The 9 T cell receptor beta chains below all came from one sample that was sequenced in a study of blood T cells in healthy people across ages. For the second PCR, which ran for about 7 to 11 cycles, a sample-barcoded 5' primer and a J-beta primer mix were used. TCRdb analysed the 5' RACE reads with MiXCR anew, one entry per CDR3 protein. The sample contains roughly 930,000 distinct CDR3 sequences, roughly 48% of which appear only once. The sequencing input was blood. These receptors all come from a man younger than 40 in good health.

The chain combines TRBV6-5 with TRBJ1-1; tentative D call: TRBD1 (6 bases). The CDR3 extends over 12 amino acids. Germline CDR1 is MNHEY and CDR2 is SVGAGI. Trimming removed 8 bases from V and 4 bases from J, with 11 bases in between. This CDR3 reads CASGWGATEAFF. CDR3 DNA sequence: TGTGCCAGCGGCTGGGGGGCCACTGAAGCTTTCTTT.

The gene calls are TRBV15 and TRBJ1-2; 8 bases fit TRBD1. The germline V gene encodes CDR1 LNHNV and CDR2 YYDKDF (reference sequence). The V gene end was trimmed by 4 bases and the J gene end by 6 bases; junction bases not matched to a gene: 4. There are 13 residues in the CDR3. The CDR3 DNA sequence: TGTGCCACCAGCAACCCGACAGGGGATGGCTACACCTTC. Its protein is CATSNPTGDGYTF.

J is TRBJ1-6 and V is TRBV10-3; TRBD1 matches at 8 bases. The V gene end was trimmed by 0 bases and the J gene end by 7 bases; junction bases not matched to a gene: 11. Germline assignment: CDR1 ENHRY and CDR2 SYGVKD. The CDR3 runs 18 residues. In DNA, the CDR3 is TGTGCCATCAGTGAGTCGATTTCAGGGGGCTCGGGGAATTCACCCCTCCACTTT. Protein sequence: CAISESISGGSGNSPLHF.

V gene TRBV29-1 combines with J gene TRBJ1-2, with D perhaps matching TRBD1 (6 bases). Germline CDR1 SQVTM, CDR2 ANQGSEA. The germline V and J ends were trimmed by 6 bases and 2 bases, with 13 bases remaining between them. The CDR3 runs 13 residues. The CDR3 DNA sequence: TGCAGCGTAGCCGGGACAACCAACTATGGCTACACCTTC. This gives the protein CSVAGTTNYGYTF.

This chain uses TRBV20-1 with TRBJ1-4; no clear D gene. The length of the CDR3 is 15 residues. The V end lost 2 bases, the J end lost 6 bases, and 16 bases lay between the germline ends. Per the germline V gene, CDR1 is DFQATT and CDR2 is SNEGSKA (reference sequence). The CDR3 nucleotides are TGCAGTGCTAGACATCTCCGTGACAACGATGAAAAACTGTTTTTT. Protein: CSARHLRDNDEKLFF.

Regarding this clonotype: At one end the junction does not follow the germline gene, possibly because of a read error. The chain has TRBV14 and TRBJ2-1; D is possibly TRBD1 (5 bases). Germline V gene data show CDR1 as SGHDN and CDR2 as FVKESK. This CDR3 is built from 12 residues. The CDR3 coding sequence is TGTGCCAACAGCCAGGTACAGGCCGAGCAGTTCTTC. Its protein product is CANSQVQAEQFF.

This clonotype has only a few counts. The chain uses TRBV6-1 and TRBJ2-1; possibly TRBD2 for D (5 bases). The CDR3 length is 17 residues. Trimming removed 4 bases at V and 3 bases at J, with 19 bases between. Germline V gene data show CDR1 as MNHNS and CDR2 as SASEGT. DNA for the CDR3: TGTGCCAGCAGTGCCCTGGGCGCCCCCCGGGGCTACAATGAGCAGTTCTTC. Protein: CASSALGAPRGYNEQFF.

This chain joins TRBV5-1 and TRBJ2-1; no firm D call. Germline lookup yields CDR1 SGHRS and CDR2 YFSETQ. The CDR3 contains 15 residues. The ends were cut back, 4 bases at V and 3 bases at J, with 14 bases in the middle. CDR3 DNA: TGCGCCAGCAGCCCCGAGCAGACCCGCTACAATGAGCAGTTCTTC. The encoded protein is CASSPEQTRYNEQFF.

The chain couples TRBV19 to TRBJ2-2; TRBD1 aligns across 8 bases. The germline gives CDR1 LNHDA, CDR2 SQIVND (reference sequence). The CDR3 length is 14 residues. The V segment lost 4 bases and the J segment 10 bases; nucleotides outside the gene matches: 8. The CDR3 sequence: CASSNQGARVELFF. The CDR3 DNA reads as TGTGCCAGTAGTAACCAGGGGGCAAGGGTGGAGCTGTTTTTT.